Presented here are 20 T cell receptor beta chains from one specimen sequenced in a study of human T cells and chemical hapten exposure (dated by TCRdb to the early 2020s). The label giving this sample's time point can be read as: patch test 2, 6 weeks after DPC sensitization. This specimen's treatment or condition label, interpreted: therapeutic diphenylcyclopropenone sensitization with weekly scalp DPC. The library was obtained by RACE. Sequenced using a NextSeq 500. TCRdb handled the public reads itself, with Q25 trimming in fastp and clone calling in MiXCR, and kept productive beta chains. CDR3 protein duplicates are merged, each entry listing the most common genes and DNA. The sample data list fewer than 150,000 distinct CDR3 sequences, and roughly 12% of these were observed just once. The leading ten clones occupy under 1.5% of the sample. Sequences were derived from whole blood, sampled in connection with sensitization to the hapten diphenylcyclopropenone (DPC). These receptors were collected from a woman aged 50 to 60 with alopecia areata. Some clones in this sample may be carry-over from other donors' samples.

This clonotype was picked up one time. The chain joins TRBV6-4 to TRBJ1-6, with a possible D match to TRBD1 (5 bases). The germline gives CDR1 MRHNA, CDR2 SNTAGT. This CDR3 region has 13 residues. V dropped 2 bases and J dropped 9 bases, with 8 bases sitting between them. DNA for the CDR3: TGTGCCAGCAGTGACAAAACAGGTTCACCCCTCCACTTT. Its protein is CASSDKTGSPLHF.

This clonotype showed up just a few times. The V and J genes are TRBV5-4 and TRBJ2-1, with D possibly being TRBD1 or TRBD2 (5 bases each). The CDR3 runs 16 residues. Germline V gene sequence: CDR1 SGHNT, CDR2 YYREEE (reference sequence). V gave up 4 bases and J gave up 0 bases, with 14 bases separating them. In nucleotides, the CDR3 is TGTGCCAGCAGCCCGGGGACCCCGAGCTCCTACAATGAGCAGTTCTTC. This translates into CASSPGTPSSYNEQFF.

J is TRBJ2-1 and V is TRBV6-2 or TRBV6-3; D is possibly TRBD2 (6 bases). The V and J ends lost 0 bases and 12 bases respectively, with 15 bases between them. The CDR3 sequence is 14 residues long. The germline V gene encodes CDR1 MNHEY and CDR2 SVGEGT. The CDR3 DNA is TGTGCCAGCAGTTACTCCGGGACTCCAACCGGGCAGTTCTTC. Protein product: CASSYSGTPTGQFF.

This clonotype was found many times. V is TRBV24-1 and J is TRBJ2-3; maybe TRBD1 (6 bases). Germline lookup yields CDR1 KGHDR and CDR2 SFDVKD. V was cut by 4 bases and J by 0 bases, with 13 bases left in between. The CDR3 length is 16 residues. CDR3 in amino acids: CATSDGQRRSTDTQYF. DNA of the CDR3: TGTGCCACCAGTGACGGACAGAGACGCAGCACAGATACGCAGTATTTT.

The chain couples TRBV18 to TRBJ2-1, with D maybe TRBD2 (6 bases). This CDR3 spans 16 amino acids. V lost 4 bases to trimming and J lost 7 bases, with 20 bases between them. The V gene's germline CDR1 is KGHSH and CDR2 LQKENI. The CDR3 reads CASSLPGRTPLNEQFF. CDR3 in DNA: TGTGCCAGCTCACTACCTGGGAGGACACCCCTAAATGAGCAGTTCTTC.

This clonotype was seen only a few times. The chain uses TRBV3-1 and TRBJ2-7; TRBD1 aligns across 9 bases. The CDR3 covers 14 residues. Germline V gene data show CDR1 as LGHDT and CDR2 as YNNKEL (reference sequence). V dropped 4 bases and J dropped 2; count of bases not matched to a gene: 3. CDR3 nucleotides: TGTGCCAGCAGCCGACAGGGGGTGGCCTACGAGCAGTACTTC. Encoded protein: CASSRQGVAYEQYF.

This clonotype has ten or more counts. CDR3 sequence: CSAITLGTALSGEQYF. CDR3 in DNA: TGCAGTGCTATCACCCTCGGGACAGCCTTATCGGGCGAGCAGTACTTC. The chain combines TRBV20-1 with TRBJ2-7, with 7 positions matching TRBD1. The CDR3 covers 16 residues. Per germline, CDR1 DFQATT and CDR2 SNEGSKA (reference sequence). V shed 4 bases and J 6 bases; nucleotides not matched to a gene: 18.

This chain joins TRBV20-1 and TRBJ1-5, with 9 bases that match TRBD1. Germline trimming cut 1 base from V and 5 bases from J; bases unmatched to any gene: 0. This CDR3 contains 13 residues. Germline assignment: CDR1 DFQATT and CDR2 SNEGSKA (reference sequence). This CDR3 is CSARGTGDQPQHF. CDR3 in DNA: TGCAGTGCTAGAGGGACAGGGGATCAGCCCCAGCATTTT.

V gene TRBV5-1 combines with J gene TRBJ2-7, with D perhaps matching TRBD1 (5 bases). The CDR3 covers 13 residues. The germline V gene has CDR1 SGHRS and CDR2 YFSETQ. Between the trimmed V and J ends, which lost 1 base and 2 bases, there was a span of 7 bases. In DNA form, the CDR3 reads TGCGCCAGCAGCTTGAGGGGCACCTACGAGCAGTACTTC. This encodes CASSLRGTYEQYF.

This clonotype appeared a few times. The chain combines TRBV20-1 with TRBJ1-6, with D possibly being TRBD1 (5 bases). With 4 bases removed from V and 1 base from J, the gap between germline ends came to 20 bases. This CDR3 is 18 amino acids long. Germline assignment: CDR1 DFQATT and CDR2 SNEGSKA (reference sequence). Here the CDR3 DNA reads TGCAGTGCTAAACAGGAGGCCGGTTTGGGGTCCTATAATTCACCCCTCCACTTT. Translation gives CSAKQEAGLGSYNSPLHF.

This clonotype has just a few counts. CDR3 sequence reads: CASRPPTGRGEKLFF. Here the CDR3 DNA reads TGTGCCAGCAGACCCCCGACAGGGCGGGGTGAAAAACTGTTTTTT. V and J are TRBV6-5 and TRBJ1-4, with 7 positions matching TRBD1. There are 15 residues in the CDR3. The germline V gene encodes CDR1 MNHEY and CDR2 SVGAGI. V lost 6 bases to trimming and J lost 7 bases; unmatched junction nucleotides: 11.

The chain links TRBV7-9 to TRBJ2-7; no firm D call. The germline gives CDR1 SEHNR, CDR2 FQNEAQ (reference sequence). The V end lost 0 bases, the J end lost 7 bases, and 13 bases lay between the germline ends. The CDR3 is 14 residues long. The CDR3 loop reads CASSLAQGKWEQYF. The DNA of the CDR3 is TGTGCCAGCAGCTTAGCGCAAGGGAAGTGGGAGCAGTACTTC.

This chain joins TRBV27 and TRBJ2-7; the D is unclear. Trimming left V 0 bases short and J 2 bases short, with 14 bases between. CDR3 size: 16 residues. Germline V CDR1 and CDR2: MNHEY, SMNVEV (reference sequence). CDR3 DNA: TGTGCCAGCAGTTTATCAGGGCAGCCTGTCCCCTACGAGCAGTACTTC. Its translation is CASSLSGQPVPYEQYF.

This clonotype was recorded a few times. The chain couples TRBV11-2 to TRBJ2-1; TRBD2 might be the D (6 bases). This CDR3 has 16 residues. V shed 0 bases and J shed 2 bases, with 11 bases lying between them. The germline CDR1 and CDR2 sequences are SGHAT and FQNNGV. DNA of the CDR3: TGTGCCAGCAGCTTAGAGGGGGGAATCGCCTACAATGAGCAGTTCTTC. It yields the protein CASSLEGGIAYNEQFF.

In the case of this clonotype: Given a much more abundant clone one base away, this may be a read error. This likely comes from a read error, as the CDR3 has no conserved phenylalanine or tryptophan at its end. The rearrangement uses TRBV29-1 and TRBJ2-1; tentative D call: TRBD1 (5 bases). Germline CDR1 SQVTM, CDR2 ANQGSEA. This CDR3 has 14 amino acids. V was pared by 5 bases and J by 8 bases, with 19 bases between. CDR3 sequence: CSVPSEKGIDEQFL. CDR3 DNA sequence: TGCAGCGTTCCCTCGGAAAAGGGGATCGATGAGCAGTTCTTA.

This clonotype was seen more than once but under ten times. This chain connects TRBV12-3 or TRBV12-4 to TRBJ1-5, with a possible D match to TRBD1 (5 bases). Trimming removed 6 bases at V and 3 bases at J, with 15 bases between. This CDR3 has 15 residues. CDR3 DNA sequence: TGTGCCAGCAGCAAGGGGTCGGGGAACAATCAGCCCCAGCATTTT. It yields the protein CASSKGSGNNQPQHF.

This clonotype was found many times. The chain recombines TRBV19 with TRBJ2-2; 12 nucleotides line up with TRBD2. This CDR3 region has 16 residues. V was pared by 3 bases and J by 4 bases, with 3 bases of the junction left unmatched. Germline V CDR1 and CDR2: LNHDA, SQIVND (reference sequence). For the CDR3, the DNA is TGTGCCAGTAGTATCACTAGCGGGAGGCCCACCGGGGAGCTGTTTTTT. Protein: CASSITSGRPTGELFF.

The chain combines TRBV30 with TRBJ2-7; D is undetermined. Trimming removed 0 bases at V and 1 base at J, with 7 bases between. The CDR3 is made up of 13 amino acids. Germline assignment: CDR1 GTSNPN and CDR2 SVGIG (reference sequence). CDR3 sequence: CAWSVGVSYEQYF. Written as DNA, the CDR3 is TGTGCCTGGAGTGTTGGCGTATCCTACGAGCAGTACTTC.

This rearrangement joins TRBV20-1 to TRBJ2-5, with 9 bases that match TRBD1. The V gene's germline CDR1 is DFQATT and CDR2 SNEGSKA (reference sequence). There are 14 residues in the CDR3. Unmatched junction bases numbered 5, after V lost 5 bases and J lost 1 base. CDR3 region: CSAPDRGPQETQYF. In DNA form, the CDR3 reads TGCAGTGCTCCGGACAGGGGTCCCCAAGAGACCCAGTACTTC.

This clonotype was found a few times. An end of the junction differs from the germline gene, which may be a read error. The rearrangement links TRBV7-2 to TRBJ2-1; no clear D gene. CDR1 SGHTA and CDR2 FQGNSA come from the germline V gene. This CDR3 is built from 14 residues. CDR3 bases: TGTGCCAGCAGCCCCGTGGCGGTCTTCAATGAACAGTTCTTC. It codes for CASSPVAVFNEQFF. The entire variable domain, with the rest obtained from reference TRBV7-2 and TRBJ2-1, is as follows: GAGVSQSPSNKVTEKGKDVELRCDPISGHTALYWYRQSLGQGLEFLIYFQGNSAPDKSGLPSDRFSAERTGGSVSTLTIQRTQQEDSAVYLCASSPVAVFNEQFFGPGTRLTVL.